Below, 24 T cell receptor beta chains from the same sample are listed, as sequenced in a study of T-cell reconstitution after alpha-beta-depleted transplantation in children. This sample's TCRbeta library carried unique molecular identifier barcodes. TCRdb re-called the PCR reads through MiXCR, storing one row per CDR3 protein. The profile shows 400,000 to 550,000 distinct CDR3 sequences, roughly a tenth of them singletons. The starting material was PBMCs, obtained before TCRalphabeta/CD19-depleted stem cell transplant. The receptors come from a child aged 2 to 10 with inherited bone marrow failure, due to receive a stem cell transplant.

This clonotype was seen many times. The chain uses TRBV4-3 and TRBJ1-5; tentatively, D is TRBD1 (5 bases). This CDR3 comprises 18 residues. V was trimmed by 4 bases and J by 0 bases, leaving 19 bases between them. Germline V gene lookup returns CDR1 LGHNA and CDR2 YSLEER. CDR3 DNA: TGCGCCAGCAGCCCGACAGTCCTAGGGGTGGATAGCAATCAGCCCCAGCATTTT. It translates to CASSPTVLGVDSNQPQHF.

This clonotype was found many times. CDR3 sequence reads: CASSLYGPRSDTQYF. In DNA, the CDR3 is TGTGCCAGCAGTTTATATGGACCTCGCTCAGATACGCAGTATTTT. The chain joins TRBV27 to TRBJ2-3; the D is unclear. Per germline, CDR1 MNHEY and CDR2 SMNVEV (reference sequence). The CDR3 is made up of 15 amino acids. V dropped 1 base and J dropped 4 bases, with 12 bases sitting between them.

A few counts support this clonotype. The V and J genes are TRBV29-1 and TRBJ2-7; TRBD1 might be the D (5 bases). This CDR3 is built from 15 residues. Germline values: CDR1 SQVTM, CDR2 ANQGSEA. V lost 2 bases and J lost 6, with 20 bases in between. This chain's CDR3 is CSVEHDSLSPSEQYF. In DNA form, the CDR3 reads TGCAGCGTTGAACACGACAGTTTGTCCCCCTCCGAGCAGTACTTC.

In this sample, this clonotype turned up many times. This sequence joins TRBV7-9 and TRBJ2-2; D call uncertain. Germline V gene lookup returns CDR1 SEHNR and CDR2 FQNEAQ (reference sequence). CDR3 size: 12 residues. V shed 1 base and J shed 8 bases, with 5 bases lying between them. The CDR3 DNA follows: TGTGCCAGCAGCTTAGACGGGGGGGAGCTGTTTTTT. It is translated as CASSLDGGELFF. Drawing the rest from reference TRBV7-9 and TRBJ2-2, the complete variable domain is DTGVSQNPRHKITKRGQNVTFRCDPISEHNRLYWYRQTLGQGPEFLTYFQNEAQLEKSRLLSDRFSAERPKGSFSTLEIQRTEQGDSAMYLCASSLDGGELFFGEGSRLTVL.

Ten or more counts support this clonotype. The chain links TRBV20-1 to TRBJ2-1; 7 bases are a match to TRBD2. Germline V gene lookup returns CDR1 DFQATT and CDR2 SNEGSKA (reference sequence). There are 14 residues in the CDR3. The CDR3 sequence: CASSREGRYNEQFF. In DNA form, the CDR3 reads TGCGCCTCTTCTAGGGAGGGCCGATACAATGAGCAGTTCTTC.

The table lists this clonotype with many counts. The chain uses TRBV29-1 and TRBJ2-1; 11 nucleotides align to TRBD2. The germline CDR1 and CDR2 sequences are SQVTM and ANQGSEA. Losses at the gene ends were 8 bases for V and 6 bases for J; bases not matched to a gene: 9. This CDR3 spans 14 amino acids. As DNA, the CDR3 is TGCAGCCACGCCGGGACTAGCGGAACCAATGAGCAGTTCTTC. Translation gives CSHAGTSGTNEQFF.

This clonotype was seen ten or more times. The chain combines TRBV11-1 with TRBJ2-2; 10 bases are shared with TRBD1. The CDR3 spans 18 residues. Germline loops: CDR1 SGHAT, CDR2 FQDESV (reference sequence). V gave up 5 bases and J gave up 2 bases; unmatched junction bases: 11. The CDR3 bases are TGTGCCAGCAGCCCTACTTGGGGACAGGGGCCCAACACCGGGGAGCTGTTTTTT. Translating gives CASSPTWGQGPNTGELFF.

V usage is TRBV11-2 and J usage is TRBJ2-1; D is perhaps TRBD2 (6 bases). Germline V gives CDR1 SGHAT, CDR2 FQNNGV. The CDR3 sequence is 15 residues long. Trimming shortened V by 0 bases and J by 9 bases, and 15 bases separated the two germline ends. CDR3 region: CASSLDIARRGEQFF. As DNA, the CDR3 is TGTGCCAGCAGCTTAGATATTGCCCGGAGGGGTGAGCAGTTCTTC.

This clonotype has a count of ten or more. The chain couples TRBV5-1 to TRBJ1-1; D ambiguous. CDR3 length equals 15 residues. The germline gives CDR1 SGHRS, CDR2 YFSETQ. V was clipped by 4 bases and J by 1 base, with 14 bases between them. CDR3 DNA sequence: TGCGCCAGCAGCATGCGACCGAACTCGAACACTGAAGCTTTCTTT. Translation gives CASSMRPNSNTEAFF.

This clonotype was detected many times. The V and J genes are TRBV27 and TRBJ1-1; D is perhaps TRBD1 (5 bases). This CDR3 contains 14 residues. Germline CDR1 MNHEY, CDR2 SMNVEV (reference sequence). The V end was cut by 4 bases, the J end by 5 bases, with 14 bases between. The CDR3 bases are TGTGCCAGCAGTTCCCTGGGGGGGGGAACTGAAGCTTTCTTT. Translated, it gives CASSSLGGGTEAFF.

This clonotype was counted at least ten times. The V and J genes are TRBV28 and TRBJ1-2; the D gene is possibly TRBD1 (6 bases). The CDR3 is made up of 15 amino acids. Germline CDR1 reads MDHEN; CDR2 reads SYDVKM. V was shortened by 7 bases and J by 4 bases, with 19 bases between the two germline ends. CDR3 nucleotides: TGTGCCAGCACCACTCCCACCGGGGGCATCTATGGCTACACCTTC. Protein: CASTTPTGGIYGYTF.

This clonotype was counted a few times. The CDR3 sequence: CASSQSGPGANVLTF. The DNA of the CDR3 is TGCGCCAGCAGCCAATCAGGCCCTGGGGCCAACGTCCTGACTTTC. The gene calls are TRBV4-1 and TRBJ2-6, with D unclear. Germline CDR1 is MGHRA and CDR2 is YSYEKL. V shed 2 bases and J shed 2 bases, with 7 bases lying between them. The CDR3 is 15 amino acids.

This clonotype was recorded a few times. The CDR3 is CASSLNQGLAYEQYF. The CDR3 DNA reads TGTGCCAGTAGTCTCAACCAGGGACTTGCCTACGAGCAGTACTTC. The chain recombines TRBV19 with TRBJ2-7; D perhaps matches TRBD2 (6 bases). Deletions cut 5 bases from V and 2 bases from J, with 16 bases between. The germline V gene encodes CDR1 LNHDA and CDR2 SQIVND (reference sequence). This CDR3 comprises 15 residues.

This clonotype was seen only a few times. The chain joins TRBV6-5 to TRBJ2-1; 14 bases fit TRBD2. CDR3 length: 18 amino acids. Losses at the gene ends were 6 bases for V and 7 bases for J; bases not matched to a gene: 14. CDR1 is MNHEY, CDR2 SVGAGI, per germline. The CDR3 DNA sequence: TGTGCCAGCAGCCCTAGACTAGCGGGAGGGCCTGGAGGGAATGAGCAGTTCTTC. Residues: CASSPRLAGGPGGNEQFF.

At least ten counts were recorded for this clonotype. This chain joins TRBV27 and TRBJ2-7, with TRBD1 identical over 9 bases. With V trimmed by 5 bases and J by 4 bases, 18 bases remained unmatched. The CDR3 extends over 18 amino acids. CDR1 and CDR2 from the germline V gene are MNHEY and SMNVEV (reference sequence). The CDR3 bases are TGTGCCAGCAGTCTCCAGCCCCTAACAGGGGGCGGGCAATACGAGCAGTACTTC. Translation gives CASSLQPLTGGGQYEQYF.

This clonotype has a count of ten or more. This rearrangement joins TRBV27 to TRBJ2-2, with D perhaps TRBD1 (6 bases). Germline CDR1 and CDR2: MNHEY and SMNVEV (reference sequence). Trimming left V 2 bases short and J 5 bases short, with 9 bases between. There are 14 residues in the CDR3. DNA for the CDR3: TGTGCCAGCAGTTTACTGCAGGGGACCGGGGAGCTGTTTTTT. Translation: CASSLLQGTGELFF.

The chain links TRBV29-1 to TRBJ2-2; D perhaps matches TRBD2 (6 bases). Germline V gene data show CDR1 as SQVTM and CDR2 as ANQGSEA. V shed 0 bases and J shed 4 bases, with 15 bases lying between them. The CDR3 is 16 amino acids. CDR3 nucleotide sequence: TGCAGCGTTGAAGATGGGGCGGGGCCCGGCACCGGGGAGCTGTTTTTT. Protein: CSVEDGAGPGTGELFF.

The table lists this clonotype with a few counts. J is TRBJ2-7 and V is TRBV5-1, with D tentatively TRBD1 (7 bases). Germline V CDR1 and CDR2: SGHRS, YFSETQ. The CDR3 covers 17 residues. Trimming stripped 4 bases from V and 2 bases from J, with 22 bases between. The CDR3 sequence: CASSHGRDSSFTYEQYF. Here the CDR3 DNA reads TGCGCCAGCAGCCACGGGCGGGACAGCTCTTTTACCTACGAGCAGTACTTC.

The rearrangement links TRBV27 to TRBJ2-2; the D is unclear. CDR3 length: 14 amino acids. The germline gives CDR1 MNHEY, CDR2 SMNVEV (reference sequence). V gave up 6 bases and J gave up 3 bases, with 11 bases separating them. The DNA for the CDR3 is TGTGCCAGCAGAGCCCGGCTGGACACCGGGGAGCTGTTTTTT. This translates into CASRARLDTGELFF.

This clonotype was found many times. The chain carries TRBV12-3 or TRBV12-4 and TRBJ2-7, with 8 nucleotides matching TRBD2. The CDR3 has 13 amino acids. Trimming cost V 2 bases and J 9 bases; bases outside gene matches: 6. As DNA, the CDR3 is TGTGCCAGCAGTTTAACGGGGGGGGATGGGCAGTACTTC. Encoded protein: CASSLTGGDGQYF.

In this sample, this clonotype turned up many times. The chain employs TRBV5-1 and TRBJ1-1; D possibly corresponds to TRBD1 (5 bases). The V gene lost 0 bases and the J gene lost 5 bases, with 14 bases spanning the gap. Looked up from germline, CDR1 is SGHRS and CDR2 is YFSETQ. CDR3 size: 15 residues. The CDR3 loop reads CASSLEAREGTEAFF. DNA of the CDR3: TGCGCCAGCAGCTTGGAGGCCAGGGAGGGTACTGAAGCTTTCTTT.

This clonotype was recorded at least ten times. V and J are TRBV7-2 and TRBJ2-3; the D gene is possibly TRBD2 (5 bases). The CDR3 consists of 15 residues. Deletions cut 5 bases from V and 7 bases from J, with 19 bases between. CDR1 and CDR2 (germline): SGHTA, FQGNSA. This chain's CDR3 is CASSPLGSDDNTQYF. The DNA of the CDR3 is TGTGCCAGCAGCCCCCTGGGTAGCGATGACAATACGCAGTATTTT.

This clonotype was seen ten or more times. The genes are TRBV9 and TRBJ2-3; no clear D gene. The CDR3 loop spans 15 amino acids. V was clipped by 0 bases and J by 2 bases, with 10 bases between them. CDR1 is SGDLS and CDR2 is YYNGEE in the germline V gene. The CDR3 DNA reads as TGTGCCAGCAGCGTAGACGGGTTCAACACAGATACGCAGTATTTT. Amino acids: CASSVDGFNTDTQYF.

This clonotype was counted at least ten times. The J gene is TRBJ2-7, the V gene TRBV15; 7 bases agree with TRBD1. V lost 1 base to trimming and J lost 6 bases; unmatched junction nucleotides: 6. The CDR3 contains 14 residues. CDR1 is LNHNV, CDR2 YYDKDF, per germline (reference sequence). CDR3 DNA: TGTGCCACCAGCAGAGTCCCGGGACAGCGCGAGCAGTACTTC. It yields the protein CATSRVPGQREQYF.